The clone carrying this TCR beta chain was counted many times. The sample originates from a study of human T cells and chemical hapten exposure. Time point described: patch test 2, 6 weeks after DPC sensitization. Specified treatment: therapeutic diphenylcyclopropenone sensitization with weekly scalp DPC. Trimming removed 1 base at V and 5 bases at J, with 14 bases between. The V gene's germline CDR1 is MGHRA and CDR2 YSYEKL. This CDR3 contains 15 residues. TCRdb reprocessed the RACE reads with MiXCR, giving one entry per CDR3 protein. The sample carries about 40,000 distinct CDR3 sequences, approximately 3.3% recorded once.

This sequence was found in a middle-aged man with alopecia areata. Some clones in this sample may be carry-over from other donors' samples. Sequencing used whole blood, obtained in connection with sensitization to the hapten diphenylcyclopropenone (DPC). This rearrangement joins TRBV4-1 to TRBJ2-5; the D call may be TRBD1 or TRBD2 (5 bases each). CDR3 nucleotides: TGCGCCAGCAGCCAAGTAGTCGGGGCAGGGGAGACCCAGTACTTC. Its protein is CASSQVVGAGETQYF.